Listed here is a single TCR beta chain. It has no known antigen specificity. Within one base of it there is no much larger clone, and no base qualities were kept. For repertoire sequencing, the TCR beta CDR3 regions were amplified from RNA transcripts. HTBI primers and the Qiagen OneStep RT-PCR kit were used in a first-round RT-PCR, which was followed by a second-round multiplex PCR, size selection and purification. Sequencing of the libraries was carried out on an Illumina HiSeq2000 in paired-end mode with 100 bp reads. In the paper's pipeline: SOAPnuke was used for read processing, and reads with adapters, uncalled bases, a mean Phred below 15, or no exact constant-primer or identifier match were discarded. COPE v1.2.5 was used to merge the high-quality paired reads. Each unique nucleotide sequence was defined as a clonotype, and clonotypes were aligned to IMGT TRB V, D and J references with MiTCR v1.1. Only V-J combinations with frequency above 0.0001 were analysed, covering 99.2% of repertoires. A TCR clonal expansion and chaos score per V-J combination was defined as the ratio of F50 clonal expansion to chaos observed in the TCRdist matrix. Welch's t-statistics and random forest were used to reduce the features to approximately 13 V-J combinations, which were then used as input to a naive Bayes classifier. The similarity between thyroid and blood repertoires was quantified using the Morisita-Horn index. Using fastp at Q25 and MiXCR, TCRdb reprocessed the public reads and kept productive beta chains. Identical CDR3 protein sequences are pooled into one entry, listed with their most common genes and DNA. For this entry, the V and J calls and clone size follow TCRdb and not the study's own pipeline. The table for this sample lists about 740,000 distinct CDR3 sequences; roughly 40% of them were counted only once. Approximately 43% of the sample goes to the ten largest clones.

Ophthalmopathy patients were characterized by moderately to severely active disease, a Clinical Activity Score of at least 3, a NOSPECS grade of at least 4, and a disease duration under 3 months. Patients were excluded if they had other autoimmune diseases, uncontrolled infections, pregnancy or lactation. Diagnosis relied on clinical symptoms, serum thyroxine, TRAb, thyroid ultrasound and orbital computed tomography. Ficoll-Paque density gradient centrifugation was used to isolate PBMCs from 8 to 10 ml of fresh peripheral blood. Total RNA was extracted with Trizol reagent and quality-checked on an Agilent 2100 Bioanalyzer. This record comes from a study of Graves' ophthalmopathy and Graves' hyperthyroidism (dated by TCRdb to the late 2010s). Looking at the study overall: Peripheral blood was collected at initial diagnosis, before any treatment. In total, approximately 130 blood samples were TCR-sequenced: 40 to 45 ophthalmopathy, some 75 hyperthyroidism and about 17 hyperthyroidism-to-ophthalmopathy patients. Once sampling was done, hyperthyroidism patients were given methimazole at a starting dose of 30 mg daily, while ophthalmopathy patients were given high-dose intravenous methylprednisolone. A discovery set of 100 patients (43 ophthalmopathy, about 55 stable hyperthyroidism) was enrolled to explore V-J signatures distinguishing ophthalmopathy from hyperthyroidism. An independent validation cohort comprised some 19 hyperthyroidism patients and about 16 patients who later progressed from hyperthyroidism to ophthalmopathy. To tell Graves' ophthalmopathy apart from Graves' hyperthyroidism, and to predict which patients would progress to ophthalmopathy, the study relied on TCR beta repertoire signatures. T-cell repertoires of thyroid tissue and blood were compared in a handful of hyperthyroidism patients.

The paper as a whole reports these results and caveats: In validation, the model predicted ophthalmopathy progression with about 70% sensitivity and around 72% specificity; roughly 11 predicted patients were CT-confirmed with GO in a median of 6.5 months. Most of the expanded thyroid clonotypes with a frequency above 0.001 were also detected in blood, and it was suggested that the thyroid immune response may be reflected by blood repertoires. No statistical method was used to predetermine the sample size, and group allocation was not hidden from the investigators. Ophthalmopathy was separated from stable hyperthyroidism by the 13-signature model with about 90% sensitivity and approximately 84% specificity in cross-validation and with 80%/75% in the test set.

The CDR3 covers 15 residues, taking in both the cysteine and the phenylalanine. Of the read, only the CDR3 DNA is kept; its 45 bases are in frame from base 1. CDR1 and CDR2 are drawn from the germline V gene (reference sequence): LNHNV, YYDKDF. V is pared back by 3 bases and J by 2 bases, with 11 bases lying between the germline termini. Material for sequencing was peripheral blood. The receptor was isolated from an adult man with Graves' ophthalmopathy. The rearrangement combines TRBV15 with TRBJ1-5; matching of 5 bases hints at TRBD1 as the D gene. The CDR3 reads as follows: CATSSSGPGNQPQHF. The bases read TGTGCCACCAGCAGCTCGGGACCGGGCAATCAGCCCCAGCATTTT.